What follows are 12 T cell receptor beta chains derived from one specimen sequenced in a study of T cell repertoires in cytomegalovirus infection. TCRdb reprocessed the reads with MiXCR, giving one entry per CDR3 protein. The data contain about a million distinct CDR3 sequences, roughly 30% of them singletons. These TCRs' antigens remain unknown. The specimen comprised cultured CD8+ T cells from PBMCs, sampled from culture after CMV antigen stimulation. Receptors originate from a human donor in good health (CMV status not recorded). Some clones in this sample may be carry-over from other donors' samples.

As regards this clonotype: One end of the junction varies from germline; a read error may be responsible. CDR3 nucleotide sequence: TGTGTCAGCCAGGGTGGAGAGACCCAGTACTTC. It yields the protein CVSQGGETQYF. The rearrangement links TRBV7-6 to TRBJ2-5; D might be TRBD1 (5 bases). Germline V gene sequence: CDR1 SGHVS, CDR2 FNYEAQ. This CDR3 has 11 residues. The full variable domain, its missing parts supplied by reference TRBV7-6 and TRBJ2-5, is GAGVSQSPRYKVTKRGQDVALRCDPISGHVSLYWYRQALGQGPEFLTYFNYEAQQDKSGLPNDRFSAERPEGSISTLTIQRTEQRDSAMYRCVSQGGETQYFGPGTRLLVL.

This clonotype has a handful of counts. J is TRBJ1-2 and V is TRBV6-5; D unresolved. The CDR3 is 14 residues long. Trimming cost V 7 bases and J 2 bases, with 14 bases left between them. The germline gives CDR1 MNHEY, CDR2 SVGAGI. The CDR3: CASTSGGGNYGYTF. In DNA, the CDR3 is TGTGCCAGCACCTCCGGCGGCGGAAACTATGGCTACACCTTC.

V is TRBV6-6 and J is TRBJ2-7; 8 bases are a match to TRBD1. V was clipped by 10 bases and J by 6 bases; unmatched bases: 5. The germline V gene encodes CDR1 MNHNY and CDR2 SVGAGI (reference sequence). The CDR3 extends over 11 amino acids. The DNA of the CDR3 is TGTGCCACGGGGACAGGCCTCGAGCAGTACGTC. This sequence encodes CATGTGLEQYV.

V and J are TRBV10-3 and TRBJ2-1; a weak D match, TRBD1 (5 bases). Germline V gives CDR1 ENHRY, CDR2 SYGVKD. This CDR3 spans 14 amino acids. V was cut by 3 bases and J by 5 bases, with 11 bases left in between. The CDR3 DNA sequence: TGTGCCATCAGTGAACTGGGGCTCGACAATGAGCAGTTCTTC. This translates into CAISELGLDNEQFF.

The V gene is TRBV12-3 or TRBV12-4, the J gene TRBJ1-1; 7 bases fit TRBD1. With V trimmed by 2 bases and J by 1 base, 4 bases remained unmatched. The CDR3 runs to 15 residues. The CDR3 DNA sequence: TGTGCCAGCAGTTTATACTGGGACAGGAACACTGAAGCTTTCTTT. Protein product: CASSLYWDRNTEAFF.

The genes are TRBV20-1 and TRBJ2-7; 9 bases are shared with TRBD2. This CDR3 contains 15 residues. J lost 0 bases, V lost 2 bases, and 5 bases had no gene match. Germline CDR1 is DFQATT and CDR2 is SNEGSKA (reference sequence). Written as DNA, the CDR3 is TGCAGTGCTAGATCCAGCGGGGGGTTCTCCTACGAGCAGTACTTC. It translates to CSARSSGGFSYEQYF.

This clonotype was recorded a few times. This rearrangement joins TRBV6-6 to TRBJ1-1; D is unclear. V lost 4 bases and J lost 1, with 13 bases in between. Germline V gene data show CDR1 as MNHNY and CDR2 as SVGAGI (reference sequence). The CDR3 runs to 15 residues. The CDR3 nucleotides read TGTGCCAGCAGTTTACTACCGAGGCGGAACACTGAAGCTTTCTTT. It codes for CASSLLPRRNTEAFF.

The chain employs TRBV12-3 or TRBV12-4 and TRBJ2-7, with D uncertain. V was pared by 7 bases and J by 7 bases, with 14 bases between. CDR3 length equals 12 residues. DNA of the CDR3: TGTGCCAGCACCTCGACCCCGGTGGAGCAGTACTTC. Its translation is CASTSTPVEQYF.

The chain joins TRBV6-2 or TRBV6-3 to TRBJ2-7; D might be TRBD1 (6 bases). CDR3 size: 16 residues. Deletions cut 0 bases from V and 2 bases from J, with 14 bases between. Germline V lookup: CDR1 MNHEY, CDR2 SVGEGT. Here the CDR3 DNA reads TGTGCCAGCAGTTACTCCCCGGGACACTCAACCTACGAGCAGTACGTC. This encodes CASSYSPGHSTYEQYV.

The chain has TRBV10-2 and TRBJ2-5, with TRBD1 identical over 7 bases. This CDR3 has 16 amino acids. After removal of 5 bases from V and 7 bases from J, the junction contained 16 bases not matched to a gene. CDR1 is WSHSY and CDR2 is SAAADI in the germline V gene. The CDR3 reads CASSLSRDSDTGTQYF. The CDR3 nucleotides are TGCGCCAGCAGTCTATCCCGGGACAGTGACACAGGGACCCAGTACTTC.

V is TRBV6-6 and J is TRBJ2-7; 9 bases agree with TRBD1. The V gene's germline CDR1 is MNHNY and CDR2 SVGAGI (reference sequence). Losses at the gene ends were 5 bases for V and 2 bases for J; bases not matched to a gene: 7. This CDR3 region has 15 residues. The CDR3 protein is CASSAGQGSAYEQYF. In nucleotides, the CDR3 is TGTGCCAGCAGTGCAGGACAGGGGTCCGCCTACGAGCAGTACTTC.

This clonotype was seen many times. The rearrangement joins TRBV6-5 to TRBJ2-1; TRBD1 or TRBD2 may be the D gene (6 bases each). This CDR3 has 13 residues. With 4 bases removed from V and 8 bases from J, the gap between germline ends came to 12 bases. Germline V gene data show CDR1 as MNHEY and CDR2 as SVGAGI. CDR3 nucleotides: TGTGCCAGCAGTTCCCCCGGGGGCGATGAGCAGTTCTTC. Its protein is CASSSPGGDEQFF.